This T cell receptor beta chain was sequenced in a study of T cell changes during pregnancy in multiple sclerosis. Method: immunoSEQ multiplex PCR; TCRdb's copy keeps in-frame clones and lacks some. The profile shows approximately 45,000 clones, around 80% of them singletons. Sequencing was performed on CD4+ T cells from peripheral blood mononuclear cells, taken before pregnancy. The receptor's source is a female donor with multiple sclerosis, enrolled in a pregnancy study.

CDR3 protein: CASSFRQAHEQFF. The CDR3, as DNA: TGTGCCAGCAGCTTCCGTCAAGCGCATGAGCAGTTCTTC. The chain combines TRBV7-2 with TRBJ2-1; no clear D gene. CDR1 is SGHTA, CDR2 FQGNSA, per germline. Trimming took off 3 bases at V and 8 bases at J, with 11 bases between the two ends. The CDR3 consists of 13 residues.